The 9 T cell receptor beta chains listed next were all sequenced from one sample in a study of T cell responses to AZD1222 COVID-19 vaccine. Libraries were prepared by immunoSEQ multiplex PCR; TCRdb keeps only in-frame clonotypes and omits some of them. The sample has 250,000 to 300,000 clones, approximately 94% seen once; the top ten hold 0.55%. This specimen was peripheral blood, taken 28 days after the second AZD1222 dose. Receptors originate from an adult who received the AZD1222 COVID-19 vaccine.

The CDR3, as DNA: TGTGCCCTAAGTTGGTGCAATCAGCCCCAGCATTTT. Translation: CALSWCNQPQHF. J is TRBJ1-5 and V is TRBV7-3; D remains ambiguous. V lost 11 bases, J lost 2 bases, and 10 bases lay in between. The CDR3 is 12 residues long. The germline gives CDR1 SGHTA, CDR2 FQGTGA.

The chain uses TRBV9 and TRBJ1-2; TRBD1 agrees at 7 bases. The CDR3 totals 15 residues. The V and J ends lost 5 bases and 8 bases, in that order; junction bases with no gene match: 15. Germline V lookup: CDR1 SGDLS, CDR2 YYNGEE. The CDR3 nucleotides read TGTGCCAGCAGGGGAAGATACCGGGACAGAGGCGGCTACACCTTC. Its protein is CASRGRYRDRGGYTF. Drawing the rest from reference TRBV9 and TRBJ1-2, the complete variable domain is DSGVTQTPKHLITATGQRVTLRCSPRSGDLSVYWYQQSLDQGLQFLIQYYNGEERAKGNILERFSAQQFPDLHSELNLSSLELGDSALYFCASRGRYRDRGGYTFGSGTRLTVV.

The CDR3 spells CASSQEMGGPDNSPLHF. CDR3 in DNA: TGCGCCAGCAGCCAAGAAATGGGAGGTCCTGATAATTCACCCCTCCACTTT. The chain combines TRBV4-1 with TRBJ1-6, with D unclear. V was clipped by 0 bases and J by 5 bases, with 14 bases between them. In germline, CDR1 is MGHRA, CDR2 YSYEKL. The CDR3 runs to 17 residues.

The chain's CDR3 is CASSQAAGLTGELFF. For the CDR3, the DNA is TGCGCCAGCAGCCAAGCGGCCGGGCTTACCGGGGAGCTGTTTTTT. The genes are TRBV4-3 and TRBJ2-2, with D unclear. Germline V gives CDR1 LGHNA, CDR2 YSLEER. This CDR3 has 15 residues. The V and J ends lost 1 base and 5 bases respectively, with 11 bases between them.

This sequence joins TRBV6-5 and TRBJ1-2, with TRBD1 matching 7 bases. Trimming removed 6 bases from V and 7 bases from J; junction bases left unmatched: 11. CDR3 size: 14 residues. CDR1 is MNHEY, CDR2 SVGAGI, per germline. The CDR3 loop is CASRKGQSSAGYTF. In nucleotides, the CDR3 is TGTGCCAGCAGGAAGGGACAGTCTTCCGCTGGCTACACCTTC.

With regard to this clone: The sample holds other DNA sequences that translate to the same CDR3. This chain connects TRBV5-1 to TRBJ1-3, with D possibly TRBD1 on 6 matching bases. Trimming took off 4 bases at V and 4 bases at J, with 12 bases between the two ends. The CDR3 is 14 amino acids. In germline, CDR1 is SGHRS, CDR2 YFSETQ. CDR3 sequence reads: CASSPQGSGNTIYF. In DNA, the CDR3 is TGCGCCAGCAGCCCCCAGGGGTCAGGAAACACCATATATTTT.

The V gene is TRBV3-1 (or the pseudogene TRBV3-2), the J gene TRBJ2-4; D is uncertain. CDR1 and CDR2 (germline): LGHDT, YNNKEL (reference sequence). Between the trimmed V and J ends, which lost 4 bases and 7 bases, there was a span of 8 bases. CDR3 size: 12 residues. CDR3 DNA: TGTGCCAGCAGCCCCCTTGGCAACATTCAGTACTTC. It translates to CASSPLGNIQYF.

The V call is TRBV2, the J call TRBJ2-7; the D is unclear. Per germline, CDR1 SNHLY and CDR2 FYNNEI. V lost 1 base, J lost 3 bases, and 7 bases lay in between. This CDR3 has 13 amino acids. CDR3 DNA sequence: TGTGCCAGCAGTGAAGGACCGAACTACGAGCAGTACTTC. It codes for CASSEGPNYEQYF.

The genes are TRBV7-8 and TRBJ1-6, with D unresolved. Germline CDR1 and CDR2: SGHVS and FQNEAQ. V lost 4 bases and J lost 14, with 12 bases in between. This CDR3 has 12 residues. The CDR3 protein is CASSSDLSALHF. CDR3 bases: TGTGCCAGCAGCTCGGACCTTTCGGCCCTCCACTTT.